This TCR beta chain appears in the sequencing data of a study of tumor-infiltrating lymphocytes in primary liver carcinoma. Broader study findings: Tumor-blood pairs (like tumor-adjacent pairs) overlapped less than tumor region pairs did.

The authors made TCR beta cDNA from approximately 500 ng total RNA with a constant-region primer. A slightly modified ARM-PCR protocol with three nested multiplex PCR rounds produced these TCR beta libraries. The two initial PCR rounds, around 11 cycles each, used TRBV1-TRBV30 forward and C-beta reverse primers. In TCRdb, the multiplex PCR reads were re-called with MiXCR into one record per CDR3 protein. The sample has over 75,000 distinct CDR3 sequences; just under 70% are singletons. Co-extracting RNA and DNA was done with 20-30 mg of unsorted bulk tissue as input. This clonotype was detected ten times or more. Its antigen is unknown. Germline values: CDR1 SGHNT, CDR2 YYREEE (reference sequence). Between the trimmed V and J ends, which lost 5 bases and 7 bases, there was a span of 12 bases. There are 12 residues in the CDR3.

The chain joins TRBV5-4 to TRBJ1-2; D gene unclear. The TCR sequence derives from a man aged 40-55 years with primary liver carcinoma and hepatitis B virus infection. Specimen: tumor-adjacent normal liver tissue. The CDR3 loop is CASSSNIGGYTF. The CDR3 DNA sequence: TGTGCCAGCAGTTCCAACATAGGTGGCTACACCTTC.